This entry lists 31 T cell receptor beta chains sequenced from one sample in a study of T cell responses to AZD1222 COVID-19 vaccine. The protocol was immunoSEQ multiplex PCR, while the TCRdb copy is restricted to in-frame clones and leaves out a portion. The sample has approximately 120,000 clones, about 90% seen once; the top ten hold 5.2%. Sequencing used peripheral blood, obtained on day 0 of AZD1222 vaccination. These receptors came from an adult in good health.

This clone has a single count. The chain links TRBV10-3 to TRBJ2-1, with 7 bases lining up with TRBD2. Looked up from germline, CDR1 is ENHRY and CDR2 is SYGVKD. The CDR3 length is 14 residues. Trimming cost V 5 bases and J 5 bases; bases outside gene matches: 6. This CDR3 is CAISTGLTDNEQFF. The CDR3 region has the DNA TGTGCCATCAGTACGGGACTAACCGACAATGAGCAGTTCTTC.

This chain links TRBV11-2 with TRBJ1-1, with TRBD1 as a possible D gene (6 bases). The CDR3 length is 13 residues. Germline CDR1 is SGHAT and CDR2 is FQNNGV. Deletions cut 3 bases from V and 11 bases from J, with 16 bases between. The CDR3 loop reads CASSFYSGAGAFF. In nucleotides, the CDR3 is TGTGCCAGCAGCTTTTACTCGGGGGCCGGGGCTTTCTTT.

The V and J genes are TRBV10-3 and TRBJ2-4, with 8 bases identical to TRBD2. This CDR3 has 15 amino acids. Germline V gene sequence: CDR1 ENHRY, CDR2 SYGVKD. J gave up 8 bases and V 5 bases, and 11 bases lay outside the gene matches. Here the CDR3 DNA reads TGTGCCATCAGTCCGGGACTAGGGGTCCTCGACATTCAGTACTTC. Translation gives CAISPGLGVLDIQYF.

The chain joins TRBV27 to TRBJ1-6; TRBD1 matches 7 bases. V dropped 5 bases and J dropped 9; count of bases not matched to a gene: 7. The CDR3 runs 14 residues. Germline CDR1 MNHEY, CDR2 SMNVEV (reference sequence). DNA of the CDR3: TGTGCCAGCAGTCTCCGGGACAGTCTTTCACCCCTCCACTTT. Amino acids: CASSLRDSLSPLHF.

The CDR3 loop reads CAWSITQGRGGTEAFF. The DNA of the CDR3 is TGTGCCTGGAGTATCACACAGGGGCGGGGTGGCACTGAAGCTTTCTTT. The V and J genes are TRBV30 and TRBJ1-1, with TRBD1 identical over 7 bases. CDR1 GTSNPN and CDR2 SVGIG come from the germline V gene (reference sequence). CDR3 length equals 16 residues. The V gene end was trimmed by 2 bases and the J gene end by 4 bases; junction bases not matched to a gene: 13.

The chain uses TRBV15 and TRBJ2-2; D is uncertain. The CDR3 has 14 residues. Germline CDR1 reads LNHNV; CDR2 reads YYDKDF (reference sequence). V was clipped by 0 bases and J by 4 bases, with 6 bases between them. CDR3 nucleotides: TGTGCCACCAGCAGAGAAAGGATCACCGGGGAGCTGTTTTTT. Its translation: CATSRERITGELFF.

The CDR3 is CATSDWGGAVNEQFF. The CDR3, as DNA: TGTGCCACCAGTGATTGGGGGGGGGCCGTCAATGAGCAGTTCTTC. V usage is TRBV24-1 and J usage is TRBJ2-1, with D perhaps TRBD2 (7 bases). Germline V gene data show CDR1 as KGHDR and CDR2 as SFDVKD. V shed 2 bases and J shed 6 bases, with 13 bases lying between them. The CDR3 spans 15 residues.

The chain has TRBV30 and TRBJ1-2; 7 nucleotides agree with TRBD1. Germline CDR1 reads GTSNPN; CDR2 reads SVGIG (reference sequence). This CDR3 is 13 amino acids long. Germline trimming cut 2 bases from V and 2 bases from J; bases unmatched to any gene: 2. CDR3 region: CAWSSQGNYGYTF. CDR3 coding DNA: TGTGCCTGGAGTTCACAGGGGAACTATGGCTACACCTTC.

This clone appeared once. J is TRBJ2-1 and V is TRBV9, with a tentative D call TRBD1 (6 bases). The CDR3 covers 14 residues. V was clipped by 4 bases and J by 5 bases, with 13 bases between them. Germline CDR1 SGDLS, CDR2 YYNGEE. CDR3 in amino acids: CASSPRTVNNEQFF. CDR3 nucleotide sequence: TGTGCCAGCAGCCCCCGGACAGTTAACAATGAGCAGTTCTTC.

The chain is built from TRBV28 and TRBJ2-1; D perhaps matches TRBD1 (7 bases). There are 14 residues in the CDR3. Trimming shortened V by 7 bases and J by 6 bases, and 16 bases separated the two germline ends. Germline lookup yields CDR1 MDHEN and CDR2 SYDVKM. The DNA of the CDR3 is TGTGCCAGCACCCCACCCCAGGGGGGCAATGAGCAGTTCTTC. It is translated as CASTPPQGGNEQFF.

The chain employs TRBV20-1 and TRBJ2-7; D might be TRBD2 (5 bases). The CDR3 consists of 13 residues. Trimming took 6 bases from V and 1 from J, leaving 13 bases between them. Per the germline V gene, CDR1 is DFQATT and CDR2 is SNEGSKA (reference sequence). Here the CDR3 reads CSASGGLSYEQYF. The CDR3 DNA reads as TGCAGTGCGAGTGGAGGCCTGTCCTACGAGCAGTACTTC.

This clone was observed once. The chain carries TRBV9 and TRBJ2-1; weak D call: TRBD2 (6 bases). V shed 4 bases and J shed 9 bases, with 14 bases lying between them. The CDR3 has 13 amino acids. The germline gives CDR1 SGDLS, CDR2 YYNGEE. For the CDR3, the DNA is TGTGCCAGCAGCTCTCGGACTACAGGTGAGCAGTTCTTC. Residues: CASSSRTTGEQFF.

This clone was seen more than once but under ten times. The genes are TRBV27 and TRBJ1-1; no firm D call. The CDR3 spans 13 residues. In germline, CDR1 is MNHEY, CDR2 SMNVEV (reference sequence). Trimming took 3 bases from V and 3 from J, leaving 8 bases between them. The CDR3 nucleotides are TGTGCCAGCAGTTTTAGACGGGACACTGAAGCTTTCTTT. Translated: CASSFRRDTEAFF.

This sequence joins TRBV1 and TRBJ2-3; TRBD2 reflects the table's D call only, with no check against the DNA. TRBV1 is annotated as a pseudogene. This CDR3 contains 16 residues. CDR3 nucleotides: TGCACCAGCAGCCACGAGGGGACTAGCAAGAGAGATACGCAGTATTTT. This sequence encodes CTSSHEGTSKRDTQYF.

This chain links TRBV7-8 with TRBJ2-5; unclear D gene. The CDR3 consists of 11 residues. CDR1 is SGHVS and CDR2 is FQNEAQ in the germline V gene. V dropped 3 bases and J dropped 1 base, with 0 bases sitting between them. This CDR3 is CASSFQETQYF. CDR3 DNA sequence: TGTGCCAGCAGCTTCCAAGAGACCCAGTACTTC.

This sequence joins TRBV30 and TRBJ1-6, with 8 positions matching TRBD1. This CDR3 region has 13 residues. Germline CDR1 and CDR2: GTSNPN and SVGIG (reference sequence). J was trimmed by 8 bases and V by 3 bases; bases with no gene match: 3. CDR3 sequence (DNA): TGTGCCTGGAGGGGGACAGGAGATTCACCCCTCCACTTT. Translating it yields CAWRGTGDSPLHF.

This chain joins TRBV5-8 and TRBJ2-2, with a tentative D call TRBD2 (6 bases). Trimming cost V 4 bases and J 4 bases, with 17 bases left between them. The CDR3 sequence is 16 residues long. Germline V gene lookup returns CDR1 SGHTS and CDR2 YDEGEE. The DNA for the CDR3 is TGTGCCAGCAGCACCACCGGAGGGCCGGTCACCGGGGAGCTGTTTTTT. Protein: CASSTTGGPVTGELFF.

V and J are TRBV4-2 and TRBJ1-1, with D possibly TRBD1 on 6 matching bases. CDR1 and CDR2 from the germline V gene are LGHNA and YNFKEQ. CDR3 length: 16 residues. The germline V and J ends were trimmed by 4 bases and 10 bases, with 25 bases remaining between them. The CDR3 DNA reads TGTGCCAGCAGCCTAGGGGGTGGGGTCTTTCGACCTCGAGCTTTCTTT. Protein sequence: CASSLGGGVFRPRAFF.

V and J are TRBV28 and TRBJ2-2; no clear D gene. Germline CDR1 MDHEN, CDR2 SYDVKM. This CDR3 comprises 13 residues. With 6 bases removed from V and 6 bases from J, the gap between germline ends came to 11 bases. The CDR3 spells CASRMPGAGELFF. The CDR3 DNA sequence: TGTGCCAGCAGGATGCCAGGCGCCGGGGAGCTGTTTTTT.

The chain joins TRBV30 to TRBJ1-5; D call uncertain. Germline loops: CDR1 GTSNPN, CDR2 SVGIG (reference sequence). Deletions cut 0 bases from V and 6 bases from J, with 12 bases between. The CDR3 has 14 amino acids. CDR3 nucleotide sequence: TGTGCCTGGAGTGTGAGCCAGGTGGCTCAGCCCCAGCATTTT. Its protein is CAWSVSQVAQPQHF.

The chain couples TRBV28 to TRBJ2-7; D is possibly TRBD2 (7 bases). The germline V gene encodes CDR1 MDHEN and CDR2 SYDVKM. CDR3 length equals 16 residues. Trimming pared 6 bases from V and 0 bases from J, leaving 18 bases between. CDR3 sequence: CASSPRRGLSSYEQYF. DNA of the CDR3: TGTGCCAGCAGCCCTAGGCGGGGGCTTTCCTCCTACGAGCAGTACTTC.

The chain has TRBV5-4 and TRBJ2-1; D remains ambiguous. Germline V lookup: CDR1 SGHNT, CDR2 YYREEE (reference sequence). The V gene lost 1 base and the J gene lost 3 bases, with 11 bases spanning the gap. The CDR3 consists of 15 residues. CDR3 protein: CASSLSTANYNEQFF. The CDR3 DNA sequence: TGTGCCAGCAGCTTGAGCACAGCAAACTACAATGAGCAGTTCTTC. Combining the CDR3 with reference TRBV5-4 and TRBJ2-1 gives the whole variable domain ETGVTQSPTHLIKTRGQQVTLRCSSQSGHNTVSWYQQALGQGPQFIFQYYREEENGRGNFPPRFSGLQFPNYSSELNVNALELDDSALYLCASSLSTANYNEQFFGPGTRLTVL.

V usage is TRBV7-2 and J usage is TRBJ1-4; D is possibly TRBD1 (6 bases). The CDR3 has 15 amino acids. The V gene's germline CDR1 is SGHTA and CDR2 FQGNSA. Trimming shortened V by 5 bases and J by 5 bases, and 15 bases separated the two germline ends. The CDR3 spells CASSLLTGANEKLFF. The CDR3 nucleotides read TGTGCCAGCAGCCTCCTGACAGGCGCCAATGAAAAACTGTTTTTT.

This chain links TRBV12-3 or TRBV12-4 with TRBJ2-3; D is unclear. This CDR3 is 13 amino acids long. The V gene lost 7 bases and the J gene lost 1 base, with 9 bases spanning the gap. DNA of the CDR3: TGTGCCAGCATGGGCGAGGGCACAGATACGCAGTATTTT. It translates to CASMGEGTDTQYF.

The rearrangement joins TRBV3-1 (or the pseudogene TRBV3-2) to TRBJ2-3; 13 bases agree with TRBD2. This CDR3 region has 17 residues. The junction had 7 bases not matched to a gene; V was cut back by 1 base and J by 6 bases. Germline CDR1 is LGHDT and CDR2 is YNNKEL (reference sequence). The chain's CDR3 is CASSQAPPGLAGDTQYF. The CDR3 DNA reads as TGTGCCAGCAGCCAAGCCCCTCCGGGACTAGCGGGGGATACGCAGTATTTT.

The V and J genes are TRBV9 and TRBJ1-6; D unresolved. Germline V lookup: CDR1 SGDLS, CDR2 YYNGEE. V was clipped by 0 bases and J by 4 bases, with 5 bases between them. The CDR3 length is 14 residues. This chain's CDR3 is CASSVAQYNSPLHF. The DNA of the CDR3 is TGTGCCAGCAGCGTAGCCCAGTATAATTCACCCCTCCACTTT.

The genes are TRBV28 and TRBJ1-5, with 10 positions matching TRBD1. CDR3 length: 16 amino acids. The junction had 8 bases not matched to a gene; V was cut back by 3 bases and J by 6 bases. The V gene's germline CDR1 is MDHEN and CDR2 SYDVKM. The CDR3: CASSFSTGGFFQPQHF. CDR3 DNA: TGTGCCAGCAGTTTTTCGACAGGGGGCTTTTTTCAGCCCCAGCATTTT.

V usage is TRBV29-1 and J usage is TRBJ1-2, with a weak D call TRBD1 (5 bases). V was clipped by 0 bases and J by 4 bases, with 6 bases between them. The germline gives CDR1 SQVTM, CDR2 ANQGSEA. This CDR3 has 12 residues. The CDR3 coding sequence is TGCAGCGTTGAAGAGGGACGCTATGGCTACACCTTC. Amino acids: CSVEEGRYGYTF. Full variable domain (rest looked up from reference TRBV29-1 and TRBJ1-2): SAVISQKPSRDICQRGTSLTIQCQVDSQVTMMFWYRQQPGQSLTLIATANQGSEATYESGFVIDKFPISRPNLTFSTLTVSNMSPEDSSIYLCSVEEGRYGYTFGSGTRLTVV.

CDR3 protein: CASSRNPGRPGANVLTF. In DNA, the CDR3 is TGTGCCAGCAGCCGAAATCCAGGGCGCCCTGGGGCCAACGTCCTGACTTTC. This chain connects TRBV4-2 to TRBJ2-6; perhaps TRBD1 as D (5 bases). Per germline, CDR1 LGHNA and CDR2 YNFKEQ. CDR3 length: 17 residues. Trimming left V 4 bases short and J 2 bases short, with 15 bases between.

A single count supports this clone. CDR3 loop: CASSFGVEQYF. In DNA form, the CDR3 reads TGTGCCAGCAGTTTCGGGGTTGAGCAGTATTTT. The V gene is TRBV27, the J gene TRBJ2-3; D may be TRBD2 (5 bases). The CDR3 runs to 11 residues. Germline CDR1 MNHEY, CDR2 SMNVEV (reference sequence). V was shortened by 3 bases and J by 11 bases, with 9 bases between the two germline ends.

The chain has TRBV30 and TRBJ2-5; 7 bases match TRBD2. Per the germline V gene, CDR1 is GTSNPN and CDR2 is SVGIG (reference sequence). The CDR3 consists of 13 residues. Unmatched junction bases numbered 9, after V lost 6 bases and J lost 5 bases. Here the CDR3 reads CACLGAGDETQYF. As DNA, the CDR3 is TGTGCCTGCCTCGGGGCGGGGGACGAGACCCAGTACTTC. The variable domain in full, with the rest retrieved from reference TRBV30 and TRBJ2-5, is SQTIHQWPATLVQPVGSPLSLECTVEGTSNPNLYWYRQAAGRGLQLLFYSVGIGQISSEVPQNLSASRPQDRQFILSSKKLLLSDSGFYLCACLGAGDETQYFGPGTRLLVL.